The 16 T cell receptor beta chains listed next were all sequenced from one sample in a study of blood T cell repertoires in COVID-19. Libraries were prepared by immunoSEQ multiplex PCR; TCRdb keeps only in-frame clonotypes and omits some of them. This repertoire shows 140,000 to 150,000 clones, 80% found once; its top ten account for around 3.4%. Sequencing was carried out using peripheral blood. These receptors all stem from a man between 65 and 85 years old who had recovered from COVID-19.

V is TRBV30 and J is TRBJ1-2, with TRBD1 as a possible D gene (5 bases). In germline, CDR1 is GTSNPN, CDR2 SVGIG (reference sequence). Deletions cut 0 bases from V and 1 base from J, with 12 bases between. The CDR3 is 15 amino acids. The CDR3 sequence is CAWSVGLGDNYGYTF. CDR3 bases: TGTGCCTGGAGTGTAGGCCTAGGGGATAACTATGGCTACACCTTC.

This clone appeared a single time. This chain joins TRBV7-2 and TRBJ2-1; 7 bases are a match to TRBD2. Germline V gives CDR1 SGHTA, CDR2 FQGNSA. The junction had 11 bases not matched to a gene; V was cut back by 5 bases and J by 4 bases. The CDR3 runs 16 residues. The CDR3 DNA is TGTGCCAGCAGCCCGACCCGGGCTAGCGGTTACAATGAGCAGTTCTTC. This gives the protein CASSPTRASGYNEQFF.

The V call is TRBV30, the J call TRBJ1-1; D perhaps matches TRBD1 (6 bases). CDR3 length: 14 residues. Germline-derived CDR1 and CDR2 are GTSNPN and SVGIG (reference sequence). V lost 2 bases to trimming and J lost 7 bases, with 17 bases between them. The DNA of the CDR3 is TGTGCCTGGAGTCGAGGGGGAATAGAGGGTGAAGCTTTCTTT. This sequence encodes CAWSRGGIEGEAFF.

The chain combines TRBV18 with TRBJ2-5, with 10 bases matching TRBD1. The germline V gene has CDR1 KGHSH and CDR2 LQKENI. V shed 6 bases, J shed 3 bases, and the junction held 4 bases outside the gene matches. The CDR3 has 14 amino acids. The CDR3 loop reads CASSPGQGKETQYF. The CDR3 DNA sequence: TGTGCCAGCTCGCCGGGACAGGGGAAAGAGACCCAGTACTTC. The complete variable domain, with remaining parts taken from reference TRBV18 and TRBJ2-5, reads NAGVMQNPRHLVRRRGQEARLRCSPMKGHSHVYWYRQLPEEGLKFMVYLQKENIIDESGMPKERFSAEFPKEGPSILRIQQVVRGDSAAYFCASSPGQGKETQYFGPGTRLLVL.

A few counts support this clone. The gene calls are TRBV19 and TRBJ1-5; TRBD1 agrees at 9 bases. The germline V gene encodes CDR1 LNHDA and CDR2 SQIVND (reference sequence). Losses at the gene ends were 10 bases for V and 7 bases for J; bases not matched to a gene: 17. CDR3 length: 16 residues. The chain's CDR3 is CATHPLTGGSGQPQHF. The CDR3 DNA is TGTGCCACCCACCCCCTGACAGGGGGTTCGGGACAGCCCCAGCATTTT.

The chain couples TRBV19 to TRBJ2-1; 12 bases match TRBD2. The CDR3 loop spans 16 amino acids. Germline V gene data show CDR1 as LNHDA and CDR2 as SQIVND (reference sequence). With 5 bases clipped from V and 4 bases from J, the junction kept 6 bases outside the gene matches. The CDR3 spells CASSVGTSGPYNEQFF. CDR3 coding DNA: TGTGCCAGTAGTGTGGGGACTAGCGGGCCTTACAATGAGCAGTTCTTC. Full variable domain (missing parts from reference TRBV19 and TRBJ2-1): DGGITQSPKYLFRKEGQNVTLSCEQNLNHDAMYWYRQDPGQGLRLIYYSQIVNDFQKGDIAEGYSVSREKKESFPLTVTSAQKNPTAFYLCASSVGTSGPYNEQFFGPGTRLTVL.

Concerning this clone: This same CDR3 is encoded by further DNA sequences in the sample. The CDR3 sequence is CASSLAQGAITEAFF. Written as DNA, the CDR3 is TGTGCCAGCAGCTTAGCGCAGGGGGCGATTACTGAAGCTTTCTTT. The V call is TRBV7-8, the J call TRBJ1-1, with 8 bases lining up with TRBD1. CDR3 length equals 15 residues. Looked up from germline, CDR1 is SGHVS and CDR2 is FQNEAQ. Trimming took 0 bases from V and 5 from J; bases not matched to a gene: 5. The full variable domain, rest sourced from reference TRBV7-8 and TRBJ1-1, is GAGVSQSPRYKVAKRGQDVALRCDPISGHVSLFWYQQALGQGPEFLTYFQNEAQLDKSGLPSDRFFAERPEGSVSTLKIQRTQQEDSAVYLCASSLAQGAITEAFFGQGTRLTVV.

V is TRBV25-1 and J is TRBJ2-4, with TRBD2 as a possible D gene (6 bases). The CDR3 runs 13 residues. Germline values: CDR1 MGHDK, CDR2 SYGVNS. V dropped 7 bases and J dropped 6 bases, with 13 bases sitting between them. CDR3 nucleotides: TGTGCCAGCATGGGGCAGGGAGGAAACATTCAGTACTTC. It codes for CASMGQGGNIQYF.

In nucleotides, the CDR3 is TGTGCCAGCAGCTCGCAAGGGACAGCTTCAGGAAACACCATATATTTT. Its translation is CASSSQGTASGNTIYF. The chain uses TRBV7-6 and TRBJ1-3, with TRBD1 matching over 7 bases. The CDR3 totals 16 residues. Germline values: CDR1 SGHVS, CDR2 FNYEAQ. Trimming at V came to 4 bases and at J to 4 bases, leaving 10 bases not matched to a gene.

This chain links TRBV16 with TRBJ2-2, with D hard to call. V lost 0 bases and J lost 2, with 10 bases in between. CDR1 and CDR2 (germline): KGHSY, FQNENV. This CDR3 has 16 amino acids. For the CDR3, the DNA is TGTGCCAGCAGCCAATCTTTGGCCCAAAACACCGGGGAGCTGTTTTTT. Its translation is CASSQSLAQNTGELFF.

The chain has TRBV7-9 and TRBJ2-7, with TRBD1 matching 9 bases. Germline V gives CDR1 SEHNR, CDR2 FQNEAQ (reference sequence). The trim removed 6 bases at V and 1 base at J, leaving 10 bases unmatched. CDR3 length: 16 amino acids. CDR3 nucleotide sequence: TGTGCCAGCAGTCTACACCTCGGGACAGGGTCCTACGAGCAGTACTTC. Translating it yields CASSLHLGTGSYEQYF.

CDR3 sequence (DNA): TGTGCCAGCAGATCCGGGGGAGAAAACACCATATATTTT. Protein: CASRSGGENTIYF. V usage is TRBV25-1 and J usage is TRBJ1-3; tentatively, D is TRBD1 (5 bases). V lost 6 bases and J 6 bases, leaving 12 bases between the germline ends. Germline V gene lookup returns CDR1 MGHDK and CDR2 SYGVNS. The CDR3 consists of 13 residues.

The chain links TRBV7-8 to TRBJ2-5, with TRBD2 matching 10 bases. V was pared by 5 bases and J by 0 bases, with 6 bases of the junction left unmatched. The germline gives CDR1 SGHVS, CDR2 FQNEAQ. The CDR3 length is 16 residues. The CDR3 loop reads CASSRGLAAYQETQYF. The CDR3 DNA reads as TGTGCCAGCAGCCGAGGACTAGCGGCGTACCAAGAGACCCAGTACTTC.

V and J are TRBV7-8 and TRBJ2-2; D not certain. The ends were cut back, 5 bases at V and 6 bases at J, with 10 bases in the middle. The V gene's germline CDR1 is SGHVS and CDR2 FQNEAQ. This CDR3 is 13 amino acids long. CDR3 sequence (DNA): TGTGCCAGCAGCCCTAACTCATCCGGGGAGCTGTTTTTT. Translation: CASSPNSSGELFF.

This clone came up once. CDR3 in amino acids: CASSLRRGRTSGSVHNEQFF. CDR3 nucleotides: TGTGCCAGCAGCCTGAGGCGGGGAAGGACTAGCGGGAGTGTCCACAATGAGCAGTTCTTC. The chain joins TRBV7-6 to TRBJ2-1; 13 bases fit TRBD2. The junction had 18 bases not matched to a gene; V was cut back by 5 bases and J by 5 bases. Germline lookup yields CDR1 SGHVS and CDR2 FNYEAQ. The CDR3 is 20 amino acids.

The chain joins TRBV3-1 (or the pseudogene TRBV3-2) to TRBJ1-1, with TRBD1 identical over 10 bases. The CDR3 extends over 15 amino acids. J gave up 4 bases and V 8 bases, and 10 bases lay outside the gene matches. Germline values: CDR1 LGHDT, CDR2 YNNKEL (reference sequence). CDR3 amino acids: CASSSRDRGTTEAFF. In DNA form, the CDR3 reads TGTGCCAGCTCCTCCCGGGACAGGGGTACCACTGAAGCTTTCTTT.